The clone carrying this T cell receptor (beta chain) is a singleton in its sample. Its antigen is still unknown. The record originates from a study of prognosis after radiotherapy for stage I lung cancer. Across the study: Distant metastases showed up in several patients after radiotherapy, at a median of approximately seven months, while under 18 showed no significant progression.

The CDR3 covers 19 residues. V shed 5 bases, J shed 4 bases, and the junction held 20 bases outside the gene matches. General observations from the study: Usage of TRBV and TRBJ genes reportedly differed between metastatic and non-metastatic patients. Lower Shannon entropy values were found after stereotactic body radiation therapy in patients who developed distant metastases. It is unknown whether the expanded TCR clones recognize the tumor.

The TCR beta CDR3 region was amplified from genomic DNA, with two rounds of multiplex PCR being used for the amplification. Each TRBV and TRBJ gene had its own primer in the first PCR round. TCRdb re-derived calls from the multiplex PCR reads in MiXCR, one entry per CDR3 protein. Of fewer than 40,000 distinct CDR3 sequences listed, less than 40% are singletons. V gene TRBV12-3 or TRBV12-4 combines with J gene TRBJ2-1; 7 positions agree with TRBD2. The input for sequencing was PBMCs, taken before or after stereotactic body radiation therapy (not recorded which). The receptor's source is a donor of 50 years or more with non-small cell lung cancer. In nucleotides, the CDR3 is TGTGCCAGCAGTGGACCGGGACTATCGGGGAGGAGGTCTTACAATGAGCAGTTCTTC. Translated, it gives CASSGPGLSGRRSYNEQFF.